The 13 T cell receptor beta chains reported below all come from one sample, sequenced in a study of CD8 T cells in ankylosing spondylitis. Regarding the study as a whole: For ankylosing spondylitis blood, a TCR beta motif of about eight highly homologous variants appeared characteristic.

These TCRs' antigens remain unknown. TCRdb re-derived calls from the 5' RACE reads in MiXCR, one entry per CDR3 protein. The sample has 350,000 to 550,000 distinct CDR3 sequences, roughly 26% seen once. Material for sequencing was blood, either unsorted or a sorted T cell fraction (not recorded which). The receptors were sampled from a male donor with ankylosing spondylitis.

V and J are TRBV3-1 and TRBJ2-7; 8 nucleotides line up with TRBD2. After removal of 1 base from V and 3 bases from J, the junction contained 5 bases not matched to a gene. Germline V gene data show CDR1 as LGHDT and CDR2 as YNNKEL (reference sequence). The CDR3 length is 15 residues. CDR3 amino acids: CASSQAVAGNYEQYF. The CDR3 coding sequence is TGTGCCAGCAGCCAAGCCGTAGCGGGGAACTACGAGCAGTACTTC.

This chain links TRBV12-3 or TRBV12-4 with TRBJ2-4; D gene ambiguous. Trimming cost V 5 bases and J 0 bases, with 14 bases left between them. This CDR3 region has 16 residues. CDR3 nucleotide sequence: TGTGCCAGCAGTACCCGACAAGAACTAGCCAAAAACATTCAGTACTTC. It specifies CASSTRQELAKNIQYF.

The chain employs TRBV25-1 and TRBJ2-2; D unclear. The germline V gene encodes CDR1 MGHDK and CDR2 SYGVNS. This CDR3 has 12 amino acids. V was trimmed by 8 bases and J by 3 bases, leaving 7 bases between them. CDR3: CASSQHTGELFF. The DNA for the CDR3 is TGTGCCAGCTCACAGCACACCGGGGAGCTGTTTTTT. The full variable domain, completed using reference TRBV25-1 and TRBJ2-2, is EADIYQTPRYLVIGTGKKITLECSQTMGHDKMYWYQQDPGMELHLIHYSYGVNSTEKGDLSSESTVSRIRTEHFPLTLESARPSHTSQYLCASSQHTGELFFGEGSRLTVL.

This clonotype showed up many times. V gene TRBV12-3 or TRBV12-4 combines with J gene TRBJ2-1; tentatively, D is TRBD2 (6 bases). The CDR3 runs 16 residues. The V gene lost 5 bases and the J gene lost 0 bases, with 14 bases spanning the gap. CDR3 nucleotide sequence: TGTGCCAGCAGTCACCCCGGGACTTTCTCCTACAATGAGCAGTTCTTC. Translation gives CASSHPGTFSYNEQFF.

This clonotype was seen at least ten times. The CDR3 region has the DNA TGTGCCAGCAGCCTCCTTAGCGGAGTCTCCTACAATGAGCAGTTCTTC. Translation gives CASSLLSGVSYNEQFF. The V and J genes are TRBV4-2 and TRBJ2-1; D perhaps matches TRBD2 (6 bases). The CDR3 loop spans 16 amino acids. Germline V lookup: CDR1 LGHNA, CDR2 YNFKEQ. Trimming removed 4 bases at V and 0 bases at J, with 13 bases between.

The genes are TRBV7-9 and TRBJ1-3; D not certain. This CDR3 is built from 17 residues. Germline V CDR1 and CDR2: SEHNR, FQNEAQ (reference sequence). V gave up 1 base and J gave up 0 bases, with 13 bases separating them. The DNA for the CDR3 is TGTGCCAGCAGCTTAGTAGGCGCAGGTTACTCTGGAAACACCATATATTTT. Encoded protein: CASSLVGAGYSGNTIYF.

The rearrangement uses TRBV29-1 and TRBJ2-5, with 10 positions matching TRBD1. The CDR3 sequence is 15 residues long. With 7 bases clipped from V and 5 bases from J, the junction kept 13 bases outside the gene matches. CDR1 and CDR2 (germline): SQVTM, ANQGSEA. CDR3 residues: CSANNKTGGTETQYF. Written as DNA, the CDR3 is TGCAGCGCTAACAATAAGACAGGGGGCACGGAGACCCAGTACTTC.

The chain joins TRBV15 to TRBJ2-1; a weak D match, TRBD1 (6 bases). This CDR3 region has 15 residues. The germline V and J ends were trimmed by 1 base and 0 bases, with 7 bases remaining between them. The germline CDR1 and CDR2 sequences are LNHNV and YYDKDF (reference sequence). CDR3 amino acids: CATSRGGGSYNEQFF. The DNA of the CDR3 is TGTGCCACCAGCAGAGGAGGGGGCTCCTACAATGAGCAGTTCTTC.

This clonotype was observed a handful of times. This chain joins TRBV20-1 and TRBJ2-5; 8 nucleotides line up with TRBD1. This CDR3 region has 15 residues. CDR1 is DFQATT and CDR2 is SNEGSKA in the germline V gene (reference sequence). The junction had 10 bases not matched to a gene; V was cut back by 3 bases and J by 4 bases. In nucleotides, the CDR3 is TGCAGTGCTAGTCCCTGGACAGGGAAGGGAGAGACCCAGTACTTC. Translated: CSASPWTGKGETQYF.

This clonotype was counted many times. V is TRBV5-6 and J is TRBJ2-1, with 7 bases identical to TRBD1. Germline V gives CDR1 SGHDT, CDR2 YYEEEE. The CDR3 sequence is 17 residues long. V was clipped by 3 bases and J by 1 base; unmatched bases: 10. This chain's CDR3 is CASSSPRRQGSYNEQFF. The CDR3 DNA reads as TGTGCCAGCAGCTCACCGAGGAGACAGGGATCCTACAATGAGCAGTTCTTC.

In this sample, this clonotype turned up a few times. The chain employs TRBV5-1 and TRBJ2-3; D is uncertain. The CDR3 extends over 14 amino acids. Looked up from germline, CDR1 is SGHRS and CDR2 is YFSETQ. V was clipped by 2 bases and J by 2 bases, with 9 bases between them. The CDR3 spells CASSFQSFTDTQYF. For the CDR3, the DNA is TGCGCCAGCAGCTTTCAGAGTTTCACAGATACGCAGTATTTT.

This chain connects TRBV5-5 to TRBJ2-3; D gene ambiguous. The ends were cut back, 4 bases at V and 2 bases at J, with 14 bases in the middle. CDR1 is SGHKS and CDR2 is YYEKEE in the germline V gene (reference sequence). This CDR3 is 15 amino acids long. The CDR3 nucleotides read TGTGCCAGCAGCGCGCCGCATCTCATCACAGATACGCAGTATTTT. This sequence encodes CASSAPHLITDTQYF.

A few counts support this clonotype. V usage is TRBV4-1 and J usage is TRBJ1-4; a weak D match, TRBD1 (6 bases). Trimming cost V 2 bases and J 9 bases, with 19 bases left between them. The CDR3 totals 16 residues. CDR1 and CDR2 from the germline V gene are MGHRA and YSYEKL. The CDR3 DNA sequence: TGCGCCAGCAGCCAAAGGTCCAGGGGATTAATGAAAAAACTGTTTTTT. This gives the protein CASSQRSRGLMKKLFF.